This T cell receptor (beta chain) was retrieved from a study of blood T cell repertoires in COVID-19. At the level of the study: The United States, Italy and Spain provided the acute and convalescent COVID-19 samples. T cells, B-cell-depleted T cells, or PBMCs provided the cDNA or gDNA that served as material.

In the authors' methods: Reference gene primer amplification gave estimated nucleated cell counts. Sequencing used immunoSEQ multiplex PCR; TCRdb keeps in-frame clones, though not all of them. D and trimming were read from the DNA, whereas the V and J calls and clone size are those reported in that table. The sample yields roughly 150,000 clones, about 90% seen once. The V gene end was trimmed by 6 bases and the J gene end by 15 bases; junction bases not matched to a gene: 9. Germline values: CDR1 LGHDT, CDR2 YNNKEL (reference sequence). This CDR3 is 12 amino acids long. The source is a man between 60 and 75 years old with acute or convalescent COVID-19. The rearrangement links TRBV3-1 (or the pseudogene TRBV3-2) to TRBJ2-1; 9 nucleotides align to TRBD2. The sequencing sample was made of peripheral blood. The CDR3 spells CASRSRTGLAFF. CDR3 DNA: TGTGCCAGCAGATCTCGAACGGGACTAGCGTTCTTC.